This is a list of T cell receptor beta chains from one sample in a study of OX40 agonist ivuxolimab in advanced cancers. Clones were read by immunoSEQ multiplex PCR, and TCRdb kept only the in-frame ones, dropping some. The sample records 20,000 to 25,000 clones, 80% to 85% being singletons. The source material was CD4+ or CD8+ T cells sorted from blood, sampled in a trial of the OX40 agonist ivuxolimab. The receptors were gathered from an adult with an advanced solid tumor such as melanoma, head and neck, liver or kidney cancer. The conserved cysteine and the conserved F or W are not part of the CDR3 here. The order of the fields is J gene, V gene, CDR3 protein.

>TRBJ2-5|TRBV6-1
ASSESTVQETQY
>TRBJ2-2|TRBV5-1
ASSTGQATGELF
>TRBJ1-5|TRBV7-9
ASSSGGGQTDQPQH
>TRBJ1-6|TRBV27
ASSLGGGSPLH
>TRBJ2-6|TRBV5-6
ASSLGFRRESSGANVLT
>TRBJ1-5|TRBV2
ASRPGTGFQPQH
>TRBJ1-1|TRBV6-5
ASSYGSWTAGTEAF
>TRBJ2-1|TRBV7-3
ASSLRGPGAQF
>TRBJ1-2|TRBV30
AWSTPDGGYT
>TRBJ1-2|TRBV5-8
ASSARVLTFGYT
>TRBJ2-1|TRBV27
ASSKFSGGSSGEQF
>TRBJ1-1|TRBV6-1
ASSAPGQNTEAF
>TRBJ1-5|TRBV2
ASLAGTVSNQPQH
>TRBJ2-5|TRBV5-1
ASSLLRTSGGETQY
>TRBJ2-1|TRBV6-6
ATYQGVNEQF
>TRBJ2-7|TRBV7-8
ASSPSRREGYEQY